The 23 T cell receptor beta chains below come from one sample, sequenced in a study of shared clonotypes between healthy human individuals. Using immunoSEQ multiplex PCR, the repertoire was profiled, and TCRdb retains in-frame clones only, with some absent. Among 600,000 to 750,000 clones listed, roughly 72% were seen once. Specimen: memory CD4+ T cells sorted from blood. Subset of the sample: CD45RA-negative fraction. The source is a woman aged 25 to 39 in good health.

This clone was seen a single time. This rearrangement joins TRBV19 to TRBJ1-2, with D perhaps matching TRBD1 (5 bases). The V and J ends lost 5 bases and 5 bases respectively, with 21 bases between them. The CDR3 has 16 amino acids. Germline assignment: CDR1 LNHDA and CDR2 SQIVND (reference sequence). The CDR3 region is CASSGDEGLPGYGYTF. Here the CDR3 DNA reads TGTGCCAGTAGTGGGGACGAAGGCCTTCCAGGGTATGGCTACACCTTC.

The chain links TRBV4-1 to TRBJ2-5; the match to TRBD2 covers 10 bases. The DNA matches TRBJ2-7 better at its end, which makes the J call doubtful. Germline CDR1 reads MGHRA; CDR2 reads YSYEKL. The CDR3 is 15 residues long. CDR3 in DNA: TGCGCCAGCAGCCAAAGTCTAGCGGGAGAGTACGAGCAGTACTTC. Translation: CASSQSLAGEYEQYF.

This clone was picked up one time. V gene TRBV27 combines with J gene TRBJ1-5; D not certain. Germline values: CDR1 MNHEY, CDR2 SMNVEV (reference sequence). The CDR3 is 13 residues long. V lost 4 bases to trimming and J lost 4 bases, with 8 bases between them. DNA for the CDR3: TGTGCCAGCAGTTCGCTCGGAAATCAGCCCCAGCATTTT. Amino acid sequence: CASSSLGNQPQHF.

The sample holds one count of this clone. This CDR3 reads CASSLARLNTEAFF. The CDR3 DNA follows: TGTGCCAGCAGCTTAGCGAGGCTCAACACTGAAGCTTTCTTT. The rearrangement joins TRBV7-2 to TRBJ1-1, with unresolved D. V lost 0 bases, J lost 2 bases, and 7 bases lay in between. The CDR3 length is 14 residues. Germline values: CDR1 SGHTA, CDR2 FQGNSA.

This clone was seen a few times. The V gene is TRBV2, the J gene TRBJ2-1; TRBD2 aligns across 9 bases. This CDR3 has 15 amino acids. CDR1 is SNHLY and CDR2 is FYNNEI in the germline V gene. V lost 5 bases and J lost 0; bases outside the gene matches: 2. CDR3 amino acids: CASSPSGNSYNEQFF. In DNA form, the CDR3 reads TGTGCCAGCAGTCCTAGCGGGAACTCCTACAATGAGCAGTTCTTC.

This chain uses TRBV7-8 with TRBJ2-1; a possible D gene is TRBD1 (6 bases). CDR1 SGHVS and CDR2 FQNEAQ come from the germline V gene. This CDR3 spans 16 amino acids. The V end lost 7 bases, the J end lost 1 base, and 17 bases lay between the germline ends. The CDR3, as DNA: TGTGCCAGCACCTCAGCCAGGGGAAGATCCTACAATGAGCAGTTCTTC. It translates to CASTSARGRSYNEQFF.

V gene TRBV5-1 combines with J gene TRBJ2-7, with 7 bases identical to TRBD2. V lost 4 bases, J lost 6 bases, and 13 bases stayed unmatched. The germline gives CDR1 SGHRS, CDR2 YFSETQ. The CDR3 sequence is 15 residues long. The CDR3 reads CASSPGWGGSPEQYF. For the CDR3, the DNA is TGCGCCAGCAGCCCAGGGTGGGGCGGGAGCCCCGAGCAGTACTTC. Drawing the rest from reference TRBV5-1 and TRBJ2-7, the complete variable domain is KAGVTQTPRYLIKTRGQQVTLSCSPISGHRSVSWYQQTPGQGLQFLFEYFSETQRNKGNFPGRFSGRQFSNSRSEMNVSTLELGDSALYLCASSPGWGGSPEQYFGPGTRLTVT.

The chain joins TRBV4-2 to TRBJ2-1; 7 nucleotides align to TRBD2. Germline CDR1 is LGHNA and CDR2 is YNFKEQ. This CDR3 region has 20 residues. Trimming removed 0 bases from V and 4 bases from J; junction bases left unmatched: 18. This chain's CDR3 is CASSQDLLRLAVGGYNEQFF. The CDR3, as DNA: TGTGCCAGCAGCCAAGATCTGCTACGACTAGCCGTCGGGGGGTACAATGAGCAGTTCTTC.

The rearrangement uses TRBV20-1 and TRBJ2-1; D gene unclear. V lost 4 bases and J lost 9, with 10 bases in between. This CDR3 contains 11 residues. The germline CDR1 and CDR2 sequences are DFQATT and SNEGSKA (reference sequence). The CDR3 DNA is TGCAGTGCTACTCCCGGTAGTGAGCAGTTCTTC. This encodes CSATPGSEQFF.

The chain uses TRBV2 and TRBJ2-1; D might be TRBD2 (5 bases). The V gene lost 5 bases and the J gene lost 7 bases, with 12 bases spanning the gap. Germline assignment: CDR1 SNHLY and CDR2 FYNNEI. The CDR3 covers 13 residues. The CDR3 nucleotides are TGTGCCAGCAGTTCCTACACTAGAAATGAGCAGTTCTTC. Amino acids: CASSSYTRNEQFF.

The table lists this clone with a few counts. The J gene is TRBJ1-3, the V gene TRBV7-9; D ambiguous. The germline V gene encodes CDR1 SEHNR and CDR2 FQNEAQ (reference sequence). The CDR3 is 16 residues long. V dropped 5 bases and J dropped 1 base, with 15 bases sitting between them. CDR3 nucleotides: TGTGCCAGCAGCCCCCGGAGGGAAGGATCTGGAAACACCATATATTTT. Its translation is CASSPRREGSGNTIYF. The full variable domain, in which reference TRBV7-9 and TRBJ1-3 provide the parts outside the CDR3, is DTGVSQNPRHKITKRGQNVTFRCDPISEHNRLYWYRQTLGQGPEFLTYFQNEAQLEKSRLLSDRFSAERPKGSFSTLEIQRTEQGDSAMYLCASSPRREGSGNTIYFGEGSWLTVV.

This clone was observed a handful of times. The rearrangement links TRBV6-5 to TRBJ2-1, with D maybe TRBD2 (6 bases). Trimming took 8 bases from V and 2 from J, leaving 16 bases between them. The CDR3 is 15 residues long. The germline CDR1 and CDR2 sequences are MNHEY and SVGAGI. The CDR3: CASGVGGLAYNEQFF. The CDR3 region has the DNA TGTGCCAGCGGGGTAGGAGGGCTAGCCTACAATGAGCAGTTCTTC.

This clone was observed a handful of times. J is TRBJ2-2 and V is TRBV5-4; tentative D call: TRBD1 (5 bases). Trimming cost V 0 bases and J 7 bases, with 19 bases left between them. Germline values: CDR1 SGHNT, CDR2 YYREEE (reference sequence). This CDR3 region has 17 residues. CDR3 nucleotide sequence: TGTGCCAGCAGCTTGGATGTGAGAAGGACACTCGGCGGGGAGCTGTTTTTT. Its protein product is CASSLDVRRTLGGELFF.

The J gene is TRBJ2-3, the V gene TRBV4-1, with D maybe TRBD1 (5 bases). Germline V CDR1 and CDR2: MGHRA, YSYEKL. The V end lost 0 bases, the J end lost 2 bases, and 12 bases lay between the germline ends. The CDR3 totals 16 residues. CDR3 in amino acids: CASSQELRQNTDTQYF. The CDR3 region has the DNA TGCGCCAGCAGCCAAGAATTGAGACAGAACACAGATACGCAGTATTTT.

The CDR3 loop reads CASSLVGVWTEAFF. In DNA form, the CDR3 reads TGTGCCAGCAGCTTGGTGGGCGTCTGGACTGAAGCTTTCTTT. The V gene is TRBV4-2, the J gene TRBJ1-1; D remains unclear. In germline, CDR1 is LGHNA, CDR2 YNFKEQ. The CDR3 length is 14 residues. V gave up 5 bases and J gave up 5 bases, with 15 bases separating them.

The CDR3, as DNA: TGTGCCAGCAGCGAGGGACTTTTCTACGAGCAGTACTTC. It specifies CASSEGLFYEQYF. V is TRBV7-7 and J is TRBJ2-7; TRBD2 is a possible D gene (6 bases). The CDR3 contains 13 residues. Trimming removed 5 bases at V and 3 bases at J, with 11 bases between. Germline V gives CDR1 SSHAT, CDR2 FNYEAQ (reference sequence).

A remark on this clone: Mismatch with germline at one junction end may stem from a read error. CDR3 amino acids: CASSVDRGYRYEQYF. CDR3 DNA: TGTGCCAGCAGCGTAGACAGGGGGTACAGGTACGAGCAGTACTTC. V and J are TRBV11-3 and TRBJ2-7; 9 positions agree with TRBD1. Germline loops: CDR1 SGHNT, CDR2 YENEEA. The CDR3 is 15 residues long.

The V gene is TRBV7-9, the J gene TRBJ1-1, with 10 bases identical to TRBD1. This CDR3 spans 15 amino acids. Germline CDR1 is SEHNR and CDR2 is FQNEAQ (reference sequence). Trimming cost V 5 bases and J 2 bases; bases outside gene matches: 5. The CDR3 loop reads CASSGRDRGNTEAFF. CDR3 DNA sequence: TGTGCCAGCAGCGGCCGGGACAGGGGAAACACTGAAGCTTTCTTT.

This clone appeared a few times. The chain links TRBV5-1 to TRBJ2-2; D is unclear. Trimming removed 0 bases from V and 4 bases from J, with 4 bases in between. CDR1 and CDR2 from the germline V gene are SGHRS and YFSETQ. The CDR3 loop spans 13 amino acids. CDR3 coding DNA: TGCGCCAGCAGCTTGGGCGGCACCGGGGAGCTGTTTTTT. It codes for CASSLGGTGELFF.

The chain uses TRBV6-1 and TRBJ2-2; D tentatively reads TRBD1 or TRBD2 (5 bases each). Looked up from germline, CDR1 is MNHNS and CDR2 is SASEGT. The length of the CDR3 is 14 residues. Trimming pared 6 bases from V and 5 bases from J, leaving 13 bases between. The CDR3 DNA reads TGTGCCAGCAGGTGGGACGGTAGGACCGGGGAGCTGTTTTTT. Translated: CASRWDGRTGELFF.

The V gene is TRBV11-1, the J gene TRBJ2-1; D is perhaps TRBD2 (5 bases). V lost 1 base and J lost 0, with 7 bases in between. Germline assignment: CDR1 SGHAT and CDR2 FQDESV (reference sequence). This CDR3 spans 15 amino acids. The CDR3: CASSLGRGSYNEQFF. CDR3 DNA: TGTGCCAGCAGCTTAGGACGGGGCTCCTACAATGAGCAGTTCTTC.

This clone was seen a few times. The chain is built from TRBV7-9 and TRBJ2-7, with 8 bases identical to TRBD2. This CDR3 is 13 amino acids long. Germline CDR1 reads SEHNR; CDR2 reads FQNEAQ (reference sequence). J was trimmed by 2 bases and V by 5 bases; bases with no gene match: 2. The CDR3 bases are TGTGCCAGCAGCAAAGCGGGAGCCTACGAGCAGTACTTC. The encoded protein is CASSKAGAYEQYF.

The chain uses TRBV29-1 and TRBJ2-3; TRBD1 matches at 7 bases. CDR3 length equals 11 residues. Germline V CDR1 and CDR2: SQVTM, ANQGSEA. J lost 6 bases, V lost 6 bases, and 3 bases had no gene match. CDR3 protein: CSVARGDTQYF. CDR3 in DNA: TGCAGCGTGGCCAGGGGGGATACGCAGTATTTT.